The present entry profiles one T cell receptor beta chain with its context. The data stem from a study of shared clonotypes between healthy human individuals. For the study at large: Donor composition was a couple of women and three men, aged 18 to 49.

This CDR3 comprises 16 residues. Germline-derived CDR1 and CDR2 are MNHEY and SMNVEV (reference sequence). Trimming left V 4 bases short and J 2 bases short, with 17 bases between. It was CD45RO-negative cells, positively selected for CCR7, that made up naive CD8 cells, with terminally differentiated effector memory CD45RA+ cells excluded. Profiled with immunoSEQ multiplex PCR; TCRdb holds only in-frame clones, not every one. Of roughly 770,000 clones detected, about 96% appear once; the ten largest clones hold over 0.2%. The sequence was obtained from a man aged 30-40 years in good health. The sequencing input was naive CD8+ T cells sorted from blood. This chain links TRBV27 with TRBJ2-5; D might be TRBD1 (6 bases). The CDR3: CASSSTPGQSQETQYF. The CDR3 DNA is TGTGCCAGCAGTTCCACCCCAGGACAGTCTCAAGAGACCCAGTACTTC.